The 14 T cell receptor beta chains presented below share a single source sample, sequenced in a study of blood T cell repertoires in COVID-19. Clones were read by immunoSEQ multiplex PCR, and TCRdb kept only the in-frame ones, dropping some. This sample has 280,000 or so clones, with around 88% found just once. Sequencing used peripheral blood. These TCRs come from a woman aged 25 to 45 who had recovered from COVID-19.

This clone was seen many times. V and J are TRBV10-1 and TRBJ1-4; a weak D match, TRBD1 (6 bases). Germline CDR1 is WNHNN and CDR2 is SYGVQD (reference sequence). Trimming shortened V by 7 bases and J by 8 bases, and 11 bases separated the two germline ends. The CDR3 is 12 amino acids. CDR3 loop: CASIQGWEKLFF. As DNA, the CDR3 is TGCGCCAGCATCCAGGGGTGGGAAAAACTGTTTTTT.

The rearrangement joins TRBV7-3 to TRBJ2-2, with D perhaps matching TRBD1 (5 bases). V was pared by 6 bases and J by 4 bases, with 9 bases between. The CDR3 is 13 amino acids. Looked up from germline, CDR1 is SGHTA and CDR2 is FQGTGA. The CDR3 DNA is TGTGCCAGCAGTCCTACAGGCACCGGGGAGCTGTTTTTT. Translated: CASSPTGTGELFF.

This clone was seen a single time. The chain recombines TRBV19 with TRBJ2-7, with 10 nucleotides matching TRBD2. The CDR3 length is 15 residues. The J segment lost 0 bases and the V segment lost 5 bases, leaving 4 bases of the junction unmatched. In germline, CDR1 is LNHDA, CDR2 SQIVND (reference sequence). Written as DNA, the CDR3 is TGTGCCAGTAGTCGGCTAGCGGGGGCCTCCTACGAGCAGTACTTC. Its translation is CASSRLAGASYEQYF.

The chain links TRBV2 to TRBJ1-2; D gene uncertain. The CDR3 runs to 13 residues. Trimming pared 7 bases from V and 0 bases from J, leaving 9 bases between. The germline V gene has CDR1 SNHLY and CDR2 FYNNEI. CDR3 DNA: TGTGCCAGCACTAATGGAGCTAACTATGGCTACACCTTC. Protein sequence: CASTNGANYGYTF.

The chain is built from TRBV20-1 and TRBJ2-5; 7 nucleotides agree with TRBD2. Germline CDR1 is DFQATT and CDR2 is SNEGSKA (reference sequence). The CDR3 extends over 12 amino acids. With 3 bases clipped from V and 7 bases from J, the junction kept 5 bases outside the gene matches. This CDR3 reads CSASEGGGTQYF. The CDR3 DNA sequence: TGCAGTGCTAGTGAGGGCGGGGGGACCCAGTACTTC.

This clone was counted a single time. Additional DNA sequences in this sample encode the identical CDR3. The chain links TRBV27 to TRBJ2-7; D perhaps matches TRBD2 (5 bases). Germline values: CDR1 MNHEY, CDR2 SMNVEV (reference sequence). This CDR3 contains 13 residues. V dropped 4 bases and J dropped 4 bases, with 11 bases sitting between them. CDR3 DNA sequence: TGTGCCAGCAGTTCCAGCAGAGGGTACGAGCAGTACTTC. Translation gives CASSSSRGYEQYF.

J is TRBJ2-4 and V is TRBV5-4, with D perhaps TRBD1 (6 bases). Germline V gene data show CDR1 as SGHNT and CDR2 as YYREEE (reference sequence). The V gene lost 1 base and the J gene lost 7 bases, with 9 bases spanning the gap. The CDR3 spans 13 residues. The CDR3 protein is CASSLTGMNIQYF. The CDR3 DNA follows: TGTGCCAGCAGCTTGACAGGGATGAACATTCAGTACTTC.

J is TRBJ2-3 and V is TRBV27, with D possibly TRBD2 on 6 matching bases. The V and J ends lost 3 bases and 3 bases respectively, with 7 bases between them. Looked up from germline, CDR1 is MNHEY and CDR2 is SMNVEV (reference sequence). The CDR3 covers 13 residues. CDR3 DNA sequence: TGTGCCAGCAGTTTTGGGAGGACAGATACGCAGTATTTT. This gives the protein CASSFGRTDTQYF.

J is TRBJ1-5 and V is TRBV4-1, with 7 bases that match TRBD1. V trimming: 2 bases; J trimming: 6 bases; junction bases outside the gene matches: 10. The V gene's germline CDR1 is MGHRA and CDR2 YSYEKL. The CDR3 totals 16 residues. The CDR3 DNA follows: TGCGCCAGCAGCCAACCTCTGACAGGGTTAGGTCAGCCCCAGCATTTT. Translated, it gives CASSQPLTGLGQPQHF.

The rearrangement uses TRBV29-1 and TRBJ2-3; no clear D gene. V lost 0 bases to trimming and J lost 4 bases, with 11 bases between them. CDR1 SQVTM and CDR2 ANQGSEA come from the germline V gene. The CDR3 sequence is 14 residues long. CDR3 sequence (DNA): TGCAGCGTTGAAGAGGGCCGGTACCCAGATACGCAGTATTTT. Protein: CSVEEGRYPDTQYF.

The gene calls are TRBV5-6 and TRBJ2-7; D gene ambiguous. Trimming left V 7 bases short and J 2 bases short, with 10 bases between. Germline V CDR1 and CDR2: SGHDT, YYEEEE. CDR3 size: 12 residues. Here the CDR3 DNA reads TGTGCCAGCTCGGTCGGTCCCTACGAGCAGTACTTC. Amino acid sequence: CASSVGPYEQYF. Using reference TRBV5-6 and TRBJ2-7 for the parts outside the CDR3, the full variable domain is DAGVTQSPTHLIKTRGQQVTLRCSPKSGHDTVSWYQQALGQGPQFIFQYYEEEERQRGNFPDRFSGHQFPNYSSELNVNALLLGDSALYLCASSVGPYEQYFGPGTRLTVT.

This rearrangement joins TRBV2 to TRBJ1-3, with 10 positions matching TRBD1. Germline CDR1 reads SNHLY; CDR2 reads FYNNEI. The CDR3 sequence is 15 residues long. V shed 5 bases and J 2 bases; nucleotides not matched to a gene: 3. Here the CDR3 DNA reads TGTGCCAGCAGTCCGACAGGGGGCACTGGAAACACCATATATTTT. This gives the protein CASSPTGGTGNTIYF.

The CDR3 bases are TGTGCCAGCAGCCTGGGACTAGCGGGGGGCCAATCGCAGTATTTT. As protein: CASSLGLAGGQSQYF. The rearrangement links TRBV6-5 to TRBJ2-3; TRBD2 agrees at 15 bases. The trim removed 6 bases at V and 10 bases at J, leaving 8 bases unmatched. The CDR3 extends over 15 amino acids. The germline V gene encodes CDR1 MNHEY and CDR2 SVGAGI.

The chain links TRBV27 to TRBJ2-7, with TRBD1 matching 8 bases. CDR1 and CDR2 (germline): MNHEY, SMNVEV (reference sequence). V lost 6 bases, J lost 3 bases, and 10 bases stayed unmatched. CDR3 length: 15 amino acids. The CDR3 protein is CASSRTTGADYEQYF. Written as DNA, the CDR3 is TGTGCCAGCAGCCGGACGACAGGGGCGGACTACGAGCAGTACTTC.